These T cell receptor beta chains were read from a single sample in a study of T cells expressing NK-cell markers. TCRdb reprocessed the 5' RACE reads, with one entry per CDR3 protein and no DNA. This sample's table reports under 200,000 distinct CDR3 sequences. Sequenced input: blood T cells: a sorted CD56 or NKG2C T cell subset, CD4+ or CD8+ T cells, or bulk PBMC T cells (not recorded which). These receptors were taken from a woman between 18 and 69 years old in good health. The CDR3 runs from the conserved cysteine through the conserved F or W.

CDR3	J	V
CASSQAAGVYSYEQYF	TRBJ2-7	TRBV4-1
CASSFRDHTGELFF	TRBJ2-2	TRBV5-4
CASSLATGALGETQYF	TRBJ2-5	TRBV5-1
CASSARGGDEKLFF	TRBJ1-4	TRBV18
CASSLATGRNTIYF	TRBJ1-3	TRBV7-9
CASSFRGQEDQETQYF	TRBJ2-5	TRBV13
CASTDLTGTGGQEQYF	TRBJ2-7	TRBV12-3/TRBV12-4
CASSYQDSRLATGELGDTQYF	TRBJ2-3	TRBV5-4
CASSLSGTSGGPQFF	TRBJ2-1	TRBV7-3
CASSPDMRASYEQYF	TRBJ2-7	TRBV18
CASSLFSGGYNEQFF	TRBJ2-1	TRBV7-2
CSATLVWSPEAFF	TRBJ1-1	TRBV20-1
CSARDVAGVGDTQYF	TRBJ2-3	TRBV20-1
CASSVAGSLANNEQFF	TRBJ2-1	TRBV9
CASSLWDMRETQYF	TRBJ2-5	TRBV5-1
CSAVWGLSSYEQYF	TRBJ2-7	TRBV20-1
CATSDSMGTSGNNEQFF	TRBJ2-1	TRBV24-1
CSASPLLAGGPVRRETQYF	TRBJ2-5	TRBV20-1
CASSLVAGSHNEQFF	TRBJ2-1	TRBV5-1
CASSPLSSALEQYF	TRBJ2-7	TRBV18
CASIRDSTSGNTIYF	TRBJ1-3	TRBV6-1
CSVAGREGTDTQYF	TRBJ2-3	TRBV29-1
CASNDQGAGNQPQHF	TRBJ1-5	TRBV12-3/TRBV12-4
CASSSGTPNTEAFF	TRBJ1-1	TRBV4-2
CAIGTGAYEQYF	TRBJ2-7	TRBV10-3
CASTGGFSTDTQYF	TRBJ2-3	TRBV6-1
CASSQGTSDTGELFF	TRBJ2-2	TRBV5-1
CASSSWTSGRYNEQFF	TRBJ2-1	TRBV12-3/TRBV12-4
CASSLEGTSGDLAKNIQYF	TRBJ2-4	TRBV7-3
CASSLRHPVIGAWAGEQYF	TRBJ2-7	TRBV7-3
CASSPTGELFF	TRBJ2-2	TRBV11-2
CALTGTGGYEQYF	TRBJ2-7	TRBV2
CASSQDRPGEQYF	TRBJ2-7	TRBV7-2
CASSVDRGVAKNIQYF	TRBJ2-4	TRBV5-1
CASSHGTPTRISQETQYF	TRBJ2-5	TRBV5-1
CASSLGQGANTGELFF	TRBJ2-2	TRBV18
CASRRTQGTDTQYF	TRBJ2-3	TRBV28
CASSLTGWNEQFF	TRBJ2-1	TRBV7-3
CASSRPSFLAGGGNEQFF	TRBJ2-1	TRBV12-3/TRBV12-4
CASSLVRTGGSDEQFF	TRBJ2-1	TRBV5-8
CASSLALSGSSYEQYF	TRBJ2-7	TRBV5-1